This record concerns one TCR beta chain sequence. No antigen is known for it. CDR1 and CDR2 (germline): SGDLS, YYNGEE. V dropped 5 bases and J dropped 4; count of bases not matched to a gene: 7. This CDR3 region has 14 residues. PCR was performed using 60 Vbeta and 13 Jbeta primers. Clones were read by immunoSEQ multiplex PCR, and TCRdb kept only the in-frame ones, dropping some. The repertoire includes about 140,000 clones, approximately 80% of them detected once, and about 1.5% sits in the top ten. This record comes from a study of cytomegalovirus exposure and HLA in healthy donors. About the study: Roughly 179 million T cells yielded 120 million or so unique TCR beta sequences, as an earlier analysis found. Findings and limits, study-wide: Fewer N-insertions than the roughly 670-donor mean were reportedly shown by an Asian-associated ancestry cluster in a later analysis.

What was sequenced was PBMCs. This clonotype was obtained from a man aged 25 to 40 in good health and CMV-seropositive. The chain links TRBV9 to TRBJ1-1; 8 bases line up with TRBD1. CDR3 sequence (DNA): TGTGCCAGCAGTCATACAGGGGGGGGCACTGAAGCTTTCTTT. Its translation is CASSHTGGGTEAFF.